What follows are 28 T cell receptor beta chains derived from one specimen sequenced in a study of early T cells in non-severe SARS-CoV-2 infection. TCRdb reprocessed the 5' RACE reads via MiXCR and lists one record per CDR3 protein. Of roughly 80,000 distinct CDR3 sequences listed, 5% to 7% are singletons. The material sequenced was whole blood. These receptors originate from an adult who was a healthcare worker with PCR-confirmed SARS-CoV-2 infection or an uninfected control (not recorded which).

Ten or more counts support this clonotype. J is TRBJ2-3 and V is TRBV20-1, with TRBD2 identical over 7 bases. The CDR3 totals 12 residues. Germline loops: CDR1 DFQATT, CDR2 SNEGSKA (reference sequence). CDR3: CSGGGHGDTQYF. The CDR3 DNA sequence: TGCAGCGGGGGAGGGCATGGAGATACGCAGTATTTT.

There are many counts of this clonotype. The V and J genes are TRBV6-2 or TRBV6-3 and TRBJ2-1; D ambiguous. This CDR3 is built from 15 residues. CDR1 is MNHEY and CDR2 is SVGEGT in the germline V gene. Trimming cost V 0 bases and J 5 bases, with 11 bases left between them. The CDR3, as DNA: TGTGCCAGCAGTTACTCCATCCGACGGAACAATGAGCAGTTCTTC. Amino acids: CASSYSIRRNNEQFF.

There are a few counts of this clonotype. This chain uses TRBV24-1 with TRBJ1-1, with D uncertain. V shed 1 base and J shed 2 bases, with 4 bases lying between them. The V gene's germline CDR1 is KGHDR and CDR2 SFDVKD. The CDR3 is 13 amino acids. This CDR3 reads CATSDFLNTEAFF. The CDR3 DNA follows: TGTGCCACCAGTGATTTTCTTAACACTGAAGCTTTCTTT.

This clonotype was detected ten times or more. CDR3 protein: CASSHYRGQGAYEQYF. The DNA of the CDR3 is TGCGCCAGCAGCCATTATCGTGGACAGGGGGCCTACGAGCAGTACTTC. The chain is built from TRBV4-3 and TRBJ2-7; 10 bases align to TRBD1. There are 16 residues in the CDR3. In germline, CDR1 is LGHNA, CDR2 YSLEER. V lost 3 bases and J lost 2; bases outside the gene matches: 7.

This chain connects TRBV12-3 or TRBV12-4 to TRBJ2-5; D is ambiguous. The V gene lost 10 bases and the J gene lost 3 bases, with 18 bases spanning the gap. The CDR3 consists of 14 residues. The CDR3 sequence: CATNTGSMEETQYF. Written as DNA, the CDR3 is TGTGCCACCAACACCGGGTCGATGGAAGAGACCCAGTACTTC.

The V call is TRBV7-2, the J call TRBJ2-7; 7 bases fit TRBD2. CDR3 length: 14 amino acids. From germline, CDR1 is SGHTA and CDR2 FQGNSA. V dropped 3 bases and J dropped 4; count of bases not matched to a gene: 6. This CDR3 reads CASSFRRESYEQYF. The CDR3 nucleotides read TGTGCCAGCAGCTTTCGGCGGGAGAGTTACGAGCAGTACTTC.

This clonotype appeared many times. Mismatch with germline at one junction end may stem from a read error. The gene calls are TRBV19 and TRBJ1-3; D is undetermined. CDR3 length: 14 amino acids. Germline assignment: CDR1 LNHDA and CDR2 SQIVND (reference sequence). The CDR3 DNA follows: TGTGCCAGTAGTCAACAGCTCTCTGAAAACACCATATATTTT. This codes for CASSQQLSENTIYF.

This clonotype was seen only a few times. Here the CDR3 DNA reads TGTGCCAGCAGCCGTAGCGGGGGGCATGAGCAGTTCTTC. This codes for CASSRSGGHEQFF. The chain combines TRBV11-2 with TRBJ2-1, with 10 bases identical to TRBD2. The J segment lost 8 bases and the V segment lost 5 bases, leaving 3 bases of the junction unmatched. This CDR3 is 13 amino acids long. Germline V lookup: CDR1 SGHAT, CDR2 FQNNGV.

The chain employs TRBV29-1 and TRBJ1-2; 8 bases are a match to TRBD1. The V gene's germline CDR1 is SQVTM and CDR2 ANQGSEA. Trimming cost V 3 bases and J 2 bases; bases outside gene matches: 14. The CDR3 totals 17 residues. The CDR3 spells CSVENGQGGNRNYGYTF. CDR3 DNA: TGCAGCGTTGAGAACGGACAGGGTGGAAATCGAAACTATGGCTACACCTTC.

The rearrangement links TRBV18 to TRBJ2-7, with D uncertain. The CDR3 totals 12 residues. Germline lookup yields CDR1 KGHSH and CDR2 LQKENI. V was cut by 1 base and J by 6 bases, with 7 bases left in between. CDR3 region: CASSPQPPEQYF. The CDR3 nucleotides are TGTGCCAGCTCACCACAACCTCCCGAGCAGTACTTC.

This clonotype has a count of ten or more. V gene TRBV29-1 combines with J gene TRBJ2-7; D is ambiguous. V lost 5 bases, J lost 0 bases, and 11 bases lay in between. The germline CDR1 and CDR2 sequences are SQVTM and ANQGSEA. This CDR3 comprises 13 residues. CDR3 nucleotides: TGCAGCGTTTCACAGTGGAGCTCCTACGAGCAGTACTTC. Amino acid sequence: CSVSQWSSYEQYF.

The chain couples TRBV28 to TRBJ2-4; 7 bases match TRBD1. After removal of 6 bases from V and 6 bases from J, the junction contained 2 bases not matched to a gene. The CDR3 spans 12 residues. The germline V gene encodes CDR1 MDHEN and CDR2 SYDVKM. DNA for the CDR3: TGTGCCAGCAGCCGACAGGGAAACATTCAGTACTTC. Translated, it gives CASSRQGNIQYF.

In this sample, this clonotype turned up many times. CDR3 in amino acids: CASRRQGGILAGELFF. The CDR3 coding sequence is TGTGCCAGCAGGAGACAGGGAGGCATCCTGGCCGGGGAGCTGTTTTTT. The chain carries TRBV6-1 and TRBJ2-2; maybe TRBD1 (7 bases). CDR3 length: 16 residues. V was shortened by 6 bases and J by 6 bases, with 20 bases between the two germline ends. CDR1 is MNHNS and CDR2 is SASEGT in the germline V gene.

This chain joins TRBV4-3 and TRBJ1-1, with 10 bases fitting TRBD1. CDR1 is LGHNA and CDR2 is YSLEER in the germline V gene. V shed 3 bases, J shed 11 bases, and the junction held 6 bases outside the gene matches. The CDR3 is 13 amino acids. CDR3 in amino acids: CASSQEPGQGAFF. CDR3 DNA sequence: TGCGCCAGCAGCCAGGAGCCGGGACAGGGGGCTTTCTTT.

This clonotype was seen at least ten times. The chain carries TRBV28 and TRBJ2-5; 9 nucleotides align to TRBD2. V shed 5 bases and J 1 base; nucleotides not matched to a gene: 5. The V gene's germline CDR1 is MDHEN and CDR2 SYDVKM. CDR3 length equals 15 residues. CDR3 amino acids: CASSIAGDIQETQYF. The CDR3 bases are TGTGCCAGCAGTATAGCGGGGGACATCCAAGAGACCCAGTACTTC.

This clonotype was seen only a few times. The rearrangement uses TRBV7-7 and TRBJ2-5; 8 nucleotides match TRBD1. CDR3 size: 14 residues. Germline CDR1 reads SSHAT; CDR2 reads FNYEAQ (reference sequence). V dropped 5 bases and J dropped 5; count of bases not matched to a gene: 7. CDR3 loop: CASSPPDRAETQYF. The CDR3 region has the DNA TGTGCCAGCAGCCCTCCGGACAGGGCCGAGACCCAGTACTTC.

This clonotype was observed many times. The chain joins TRBV20-1 to TRBJ2-7, with 11 positions matching TRBD2. V was clipped by 2 bases and J by 3 bases; unmatched bases: 9. CDR3 length equals 16 residues. Per germline, CDR1 DFQATT and CDR2 SNEGSKA (reference sequence). CDR3 nucleotide sequence: TGCAGTGCTAGAACGTTTAGCGGGGGGGAGAACTACGAGCAGTACTTC. Protein product: CSARTFSGGENYEQYF.

This clonotype was seen many times. The chain links TRBV28 to TRBJ2-3; D is unclear. V lost 6 bases, J lost 0 bases, and 1 base lay in between. CDR3 size: 11 residues. Germline CDR1 is MDHEN and CDR2 is SYDVKM. The CDR3, as DNA: TGTGCCAGCAGCAGCACAGATACGCAGTATTTT. Translating gives CASSSTDTQYF.

This clonotype has only a few counts. The CDR3 bases are TGTGCCAGCAGCCATATCGAGGGGGACTACTACGAGCAGTACTTC. Its translation is CASSHIEGDYYEQYF. The chain couples TRBV7-6 to TRBJ2-7, with a possible D match to TRBD2 (7 bases). V shed 5 bases and J shed 3 bases, with 17 bases lying between them. This CDR3 has 15 residues. Germline V CDR1 and CDR2: SGHVS, FNYEAQ.

This clonotype has ten or more counts. The rearrangement links TRBV12-3 or TRBV12-4 to TRBJ2-5; D not resolved. The CDR3 covers 14 residues. V gave up 4 bases and J gave up 7 bases, with 16 bases separating them. The CDR3 DNA follows: TGTGCCAGCAGTTCGTCTGCCCTGGGATGGACCCAGTACTTC. Amino acids: CASSSSALGWTQYF.

This clonotype was observed a few times. V gene TRBV4-2 combines with J gene TRBJ2-3, with 7 bases lining up with TRBD2. CDR1 is LGHNA, CDR2 YNFKEQ, per germline. Trimming at V came to 2 bases and at J to 3 bases, leaving 8 bases not matched to a gene. CDR3 length equals 16 residues. The CDR3 sequence is CASSQLSGVGTDTQYF. In DNA form, the CDR3 reads TGTGCCAGCAGCCAACTAAGCGGGGTTGGGACAGATACGCAGTATTTT.

At least ten counts were recorded for this clonotype. This chain uses TRBV28 with TRBJ1-2; 9 nucleotides line up with TRBD1. V shed 5 bases and J 7 bases; nucleotides not matched to a gene: 5. The CDR3 runs to 13 residues. CDR1 MDHEN and CDR2 SYDVKM come from the germline V gene. The CDR3 DNA is TGTGCCAGCAGTCGGACAGGGGTGAGTGGCTACACCTTC. This codes for CASSRTGVSGYTF.

This clonotype was seen many times. The rearrangement links TRBV9 to TRBJ2-2; 7 nucleotides align to TRBD1. The germline V gene encodes CDR1 SGDLS and CDR2 YYNGEE. V lost 1 base and J lost 2; bases outside the gene matches: 11. There are 18 residues in the CDR3. CDR3 sequence reads: CASSVSLPGDSNTGELFF. In DNA, the CDR3 is TGTGCCAGCAGCGTAAGCCTCCCTGGGGACAGTAACACCGGGGAGCTGTTTTTT. Looking up the rest from reference TRBV9 and TRBJ2-2 gives the full variable domain: DSGVTQTPKHLITATGQRVTLRCSPRSGDLSVYWYQQSLDQGLQFLIQYYNGEERAKGNILERFSAQQFPDLHSELNLSSLELGDSALYFCASSVSLPGDSNTGELFFGEGSRLTVL.

This clonotype was counted at least ten times. The V and J genes are TRBV5-5 and TRBJ2-3; 9 positions match TRBD1. The CDR3 loop spans 16 amino acids. Germline CDR1 reads SGHKS; CDR2 reads YYEKEE (reference sequence). Germline trimming cut 1 base from V and 0 bases from J; bases unmatched to any gene: 3. The CDR3 DNA reads as TGTGCCAGCAGCTTGCGGGACAGGGCTAGCACAGATACGCAGTATTTT. Its translation is CASSLRDRASTDTQYF.

This clonotype occurred many times. The rearrangement links TRBV6-2 or TRBV6-3 to TRBJ1-6; D is undetermined. V was pared by 6 bases and J by 7 bases, with 13 bases between. The CDR3 has 14 residues. The V gene's germline CDR1 is MNHEY and CDR2 SVGEGT. The CDR3 protein is CASSRPGPNSPLHF. The CDR3 nucleotides are TGTGCCAGCAGCAGACCGGGCCCCAATTCACCCCTCCACTTT.

This clonotype was observed many times. This chain connects TRBV18 to TRBJ1-6, with a weak D call TRBD1 (6 bases). The germline gives CDR1 KGHSH, CDR2 LQKENI. Trimming pared 2 bases from V and 7 bases from J, leaving 21 bases between. This CDR3 comprises 18 residues. CDR3 DNA sequence: TGTGCCAGCTCACCAAGGGGGGGTGGAAAGGCCAGAAATTCACCCCTCCACTTT. Amino acid sequence: CASSPRGGGKARNSPLHF.

This clonotype came up many times. V is TRBV29-1 and J is TRBJ2-7, with 12 nucleotides matching TRBD1. Trimming cost V 6 bases and J 1 base; bases outside gene matches: 7. Germline values: CDR1 SQVTM, CDR2 ANQGSEA. CDR3 size: 15 residues. CDR3 coding DNA: TGCAGCGTCCAACTGGGACAGGGGGCTTCCTACGAGCAGTACTTC. Protein: CSVQLGQGASYEQYF.

About this clonotype itself: An end of the junction does not agree with germline; a read error may underlie this. The genes are TRBV10-2 and TRBJ2-7, with D possibly TRBD1 on 6 matching bases. This CDR3 contains 14 residues. CDR1 and CDR2 (germline): WSHSY, SAAADI. The CDR3 sequence: CASGDLGQRVEQYF. The DNA for the CDR3 is TGCGCCAGCGGTGACCTCGGACAGCGTGTGGAGCAGTACTTC.